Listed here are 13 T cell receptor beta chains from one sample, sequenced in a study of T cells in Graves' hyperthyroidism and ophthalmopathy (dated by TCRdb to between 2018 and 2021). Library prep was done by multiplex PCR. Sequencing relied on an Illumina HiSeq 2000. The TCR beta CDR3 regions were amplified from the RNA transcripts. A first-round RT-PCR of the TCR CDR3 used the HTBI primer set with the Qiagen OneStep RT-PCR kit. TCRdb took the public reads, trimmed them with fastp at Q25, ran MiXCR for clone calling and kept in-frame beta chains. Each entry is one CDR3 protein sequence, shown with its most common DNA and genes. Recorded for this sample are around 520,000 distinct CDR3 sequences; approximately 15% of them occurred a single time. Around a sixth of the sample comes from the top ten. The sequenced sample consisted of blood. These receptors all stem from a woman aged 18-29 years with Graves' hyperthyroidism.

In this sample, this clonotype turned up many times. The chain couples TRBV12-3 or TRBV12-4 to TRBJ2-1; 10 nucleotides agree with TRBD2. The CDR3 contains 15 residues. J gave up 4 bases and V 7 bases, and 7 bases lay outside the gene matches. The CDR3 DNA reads TGTGCCAGCACCCTTCTAGCGGGAGATTACAATGAGCAGTTCTTC. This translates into CASTLLAGDYNEQFF.

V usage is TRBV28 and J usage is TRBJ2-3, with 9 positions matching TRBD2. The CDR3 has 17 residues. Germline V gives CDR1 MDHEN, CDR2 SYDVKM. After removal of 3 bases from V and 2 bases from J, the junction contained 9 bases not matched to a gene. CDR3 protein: CASSFSLAGPFTDTQYF. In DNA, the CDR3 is TGTGCCAGCAGTTTCTCTCTAGCGGGACCCTTCACAGATACGCAGTATTTT.

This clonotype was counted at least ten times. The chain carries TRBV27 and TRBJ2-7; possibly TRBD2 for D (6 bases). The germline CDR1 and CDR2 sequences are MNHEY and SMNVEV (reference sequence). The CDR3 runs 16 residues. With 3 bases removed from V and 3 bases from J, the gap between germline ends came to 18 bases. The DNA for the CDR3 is TGTGCCAGCAGTTTTGGGGGGAGAACCCATCTCTACGAGCAGTACTTC. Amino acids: CASSFGGRTHLYEQYF.

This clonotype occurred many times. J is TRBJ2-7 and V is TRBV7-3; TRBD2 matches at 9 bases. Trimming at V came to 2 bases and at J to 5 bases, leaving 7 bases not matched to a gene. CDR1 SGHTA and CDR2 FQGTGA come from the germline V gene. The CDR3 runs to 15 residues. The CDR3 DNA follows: TGTGCCAGCAGCTTAGGTTCTAGCGGGATCGACGAGCAGTACTTC. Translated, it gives CASSLGSSGIDEQYF.

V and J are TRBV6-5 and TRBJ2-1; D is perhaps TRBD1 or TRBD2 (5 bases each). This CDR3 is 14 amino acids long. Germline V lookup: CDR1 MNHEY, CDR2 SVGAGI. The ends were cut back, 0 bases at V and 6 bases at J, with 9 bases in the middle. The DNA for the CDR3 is TGTGCCAGCAGTTACTCTGATGGGGGCAATGAGCAGTTCTTC. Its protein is CASSYSDGGNEQFF.

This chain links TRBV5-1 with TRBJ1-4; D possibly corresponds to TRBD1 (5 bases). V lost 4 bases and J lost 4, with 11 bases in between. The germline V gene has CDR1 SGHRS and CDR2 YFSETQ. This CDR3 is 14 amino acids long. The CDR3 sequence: CASSRQPDNEKLFF. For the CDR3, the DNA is TGCGCCAGCAGCCGACAGCCGGATAATGAAAAACTGTTTTTT.

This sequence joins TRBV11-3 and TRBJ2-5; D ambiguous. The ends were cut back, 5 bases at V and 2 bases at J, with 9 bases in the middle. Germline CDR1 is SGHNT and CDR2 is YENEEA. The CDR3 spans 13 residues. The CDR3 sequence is CASSPNFQETQYF. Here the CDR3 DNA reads TGTGCCAGCAGCCCCAACTTTCAAGAGACCCAGTACTTC. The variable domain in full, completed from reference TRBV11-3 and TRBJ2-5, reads EAGVVQSPRYKIIEKKQPVAFWCNPISGHNTLYWYLQNLGQGPELLIRYENEEAVDDSQLPKDRFSAERLKGVDSTLKIQPAELGDSAVYLCASSPNFQETQYFGPGTRLLVL.

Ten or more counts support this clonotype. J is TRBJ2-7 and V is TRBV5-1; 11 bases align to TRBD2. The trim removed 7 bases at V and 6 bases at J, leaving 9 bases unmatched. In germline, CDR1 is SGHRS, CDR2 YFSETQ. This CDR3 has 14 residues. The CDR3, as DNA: TGCGCCAGCGGTCCCGGGACTAGCGGAGGCGAGCAGTACTTC. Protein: CASGPGTSGGEQYF.

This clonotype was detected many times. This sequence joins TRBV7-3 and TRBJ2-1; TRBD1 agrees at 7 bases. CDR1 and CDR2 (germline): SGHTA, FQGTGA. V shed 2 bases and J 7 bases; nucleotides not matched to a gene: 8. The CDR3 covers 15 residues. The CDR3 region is CASSLVPGQLNEQFF. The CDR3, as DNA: TGTGCCAGCAGCTTAGTGCCGGGACAGCTAAATGAGCAGTTCTTC.

The CDR3 region is CASSSRDRRLGNQPQHF. The CDR3 nucleotides read TGTGCCAGTAGTAGCCGGGACAGGAGGCTTGGCAATCAGCCCCAGCATTTT. The J gene is TRBJ1-5, the V gene TRBV19; 8 bases line up with TRBD1. CDR3 length: 17 amino acids. J was trimmed by 2 bases and V by 4 bases; bases with no gene match: 10. Germline loops: CDR1 LNHDA, CDR2 SQIVND (reference sequence).

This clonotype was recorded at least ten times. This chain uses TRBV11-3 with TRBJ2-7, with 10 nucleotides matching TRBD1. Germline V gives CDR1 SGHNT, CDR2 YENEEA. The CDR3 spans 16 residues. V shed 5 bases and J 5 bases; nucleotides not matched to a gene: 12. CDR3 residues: CASSPRGTGVRNEQYF. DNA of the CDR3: TGTGCCAGCAGCCCTAGGGGGACAGGGGTGAGGAACGAGCAGTACTTC.

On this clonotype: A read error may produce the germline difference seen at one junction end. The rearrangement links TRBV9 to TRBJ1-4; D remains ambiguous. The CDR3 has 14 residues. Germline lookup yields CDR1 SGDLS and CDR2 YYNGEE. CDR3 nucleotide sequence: TGTGCCATCAGCCCCTCCCAGCTTGAGGAAAAACTGTTTTTT. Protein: CAISPSQLEEKLFF.

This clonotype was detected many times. CDR3 loop: CASKTGGSSGANVLTF. The CDR3, as DNA: TGTGCCAGTAAAACAGGGGGCTCCTCTGGGGCCAACGTCCTGACTTTC. The chain combines TRBV19 with TRBJ2-6, with TRBD1 matching over 9 bases. CDR1 LNHDA and CDR2 SQIVND come from the germline V gene (reference sequence). The CDR3 has 16 amino acids. The ends lost 7 bases at V and 0 bases at J; junction bases unmatched: 4.